These T cell receptor beta chains were read from a single sample in a study of circulating tumor DNA in untreated peripheral T-cell lymphoma. Sequenced by immunoSEQ multiplex PCR; TCRdb stores in-frame clones only, minus some. The table shows some 1,800 clones, with roughly 86% occurring only once. The specimen sequenced was tumor tissue. The origin of the receptors is a human donor with peripheral T-cell lymphoma. Both conserved end residues are part of each CDR3. Each record gives: V gene, clone size, J gene, D gene, CDR3 DNA, CDR3 protein. The D gene is left open where the match is weak. The size field is filled for only some rows; it gives once, few, many or a size class.

TRBV7-2	.	TRBJ1-1	.	TGTGCCAGCAGCGGTCGGGGGAACACTGAAGCTTTCTTT	CASSGRGNTEAFF
TRBV11-1	once	TRBJ2-5	TRBD2	TGTGCCAGTAGCCCTGGGACCGGGGGGACCTATCAAGAGACCCAGTACTTC	CASSPGTGGTYQETQYF
TRBV7-6	.	TRBJ2-7	TRBD1	TGTGCCAGCAGCCCCCGGGACAGGTTCTACGAGCAGTACTTC	CASSPRDRFYEQYF
TRBV10-3	.	TRBJ2-7	TRBD1	TGTGCCATCAGCGGGGCCGGACAGGGTTCCTACGAGCAGTACTTC	CAISGAGQGSYEQYF
TRBV5-1	.	TRBJ2-2	.	TGCGCCAGCAGCTTAAGACAGGACACCGGGGAGCTGTTTTTT	CASSLRQDTGELFF
TRBV30	.	TRBJ2-7	.	TGTGCCCAGGATATAAGCTCCTACGAGCAGTACTTC	CAQDISSYEQYF
TRBV5-1	.	TRBJ2-3	.	TGCGCCAGCAGCCAAGATCGGGCCACAGATACGCAGTATTTT	CASSQDRATDTQYF
TRBV11-3	.	TRBJ1-1	.	TGTGCCAGCAGCCAAGCGGACAGTCACATACCTCTGAACACTGAAGCTTTCTTT	CASSQADSHIPLNTEAFF
TRBV19	few	TRBJ2-3	.	TGTGCCAGTAGTATACTGTGGCAGGCAGATAGCACAGATACGCAGTATTTT	CASSILWQADSTDTQYF
TRBV19	.	TRBJ2-3	.	TGTGCCAGTAGTCCGGTGCAGGATACGCAGTATTTT	CASSPVQDTQYF
TRBV11-3	.	TRBJ2-5	TRBD2	TGTGCCAGCAGCTTAGGGCGGCGTGCGGGGGAAGAGACCCAGTACTTC	CASSLGRRAGEETQYF
TRBV16	.	TRBJ2-1	TRBD1	TGTGCCAGCAGTCCCTTGACCCGGACAGGCATCTCCTACAATGAGCAGTTCTTC	CASSPLTRTGISYNEQFF
TRBV7-6	once	TRBJ1-2	.	TGTGCCAGCAGCCGTCGGGACGAGCACTATGGCTACACCTTC	CASSRRDEHYGYTF
TRBV12-2	.	TRBJ2-2	.	TGTGCCAACAAAACCACACGGGAAAACACCGGGGAGCTGTTTTTT	CANKTTRENTGELFF
TRBV23-1	.	TRBJ2-1	TRBD2	TGCGCCAGCAGCTTAGCGGTAGGCGGGGGGGCCTACAATGAGCAGTTCTTC	CASSLAVGGGAYNEQFF
TRBV7-5	.	TRBJ2-2	.	TGTGCCAGCAGCTTGTCCAGGGAGTACGCCGGGGAGCTGTTTTTT	CASSLSREYAGELFF
TRBV6-8	.	TRBJ1-1	TRBD1	TGTGCCAGCAGTTCGGCAGGGGGCCGGGGCACTGAAGCTTTCTTT	CASSSAGGRGTEAFF
TRBV5-1	.	TRBJ1-2	.	TGCGCCAGCAGCTTGGAAAGGGGCACCCACTATGGCTACACCTTC	CASSLERGTHYGYTF
TRBV7-7	.	TRBJ2-1	TRBD2	TGTGCTAGCAGCTTAGGGCCCCTTGGCGGGGGGTACAATGAGCAGTTCTTC	CASSLGPLGGGYNEQFF
TRBV6-8	.	TRBJ1-5	TRBD1	TGTGCCAGCAGAGACCCGGACAGGGAAGCCGATCAGCCCCAGCATTTT	CASRDPDREADQPQHF
TRBV15	few	TRBJ2-1	TRBD2	TGTGCCACCAGCCTAGCGGGGAGCTCCTACAATGAGCAGTTCTTC	CATSLAGSSYNEQFF
TRBV11-3	.	TRBJ2-5	.	TGTGCCAGCAGCGCAGCATACATGGATGAGGAGACCCAGTACTTC	CASSAAYMDEETQYF
TRBV6-7	.	TRBJ1-3	TRBD1	TGTGCCAGCAGTTACCCAAATCACAGGGGTAACGGTGGAAACACCATATATTTT	CASSYPNHRGNGGNTIYF
TRBV6-8	.	TRBJ2-7	TRBD2	TGTGCCAGCAGTAATGGGCTAGCGGTGTACGAGCAGTACTTC	CASSNGLAVYEQYF
TRBV18	.	TRBJ1-2	.	TGTGCCAGCTCACCAGACTGGACGGGAGAATATGGCTACACCTTC	CASSPDWTGEYGYTF
TRBV30	.	TRBJ1-5	.	TGTGCCTGGAGTCCCGGGGGGCAGGGAGATCAGCCCCAGCATTTT	CAWSPGGQGDQPQHF
TRBV18	.	TRBJ2-5	TRBD1	TGTGCCAGCTCACCGGGACAGGGGTCTATGTACCAAGAGACCCAGTACTTC	CASSPGQGSMYQETQYF
TRBV28	.	TRBJ1-4	.	TGTGCCAGCAGTTTGTCTGGGTTAAATGAAAAACTGTTTTTT	CASSLSGLNEKLFF
TRBV11-3	.	TRBJ2-5	.	TGTGCCAGCAGCATCCCGGGGGCGCGGGGTGGGACCCAGTACTTC	CASSIPGARGGTQYF
TRBV11-3	.	TRBJ2-7	TRBD1	TGTGCTAGCAGCTTCCGCCGGGACAGCTACGAGCAGTACTTC	CASSFRRDSYEQYF
TRBV6-8	few	TRBJ1-1	.	TGTGCCAGCAGTTATCGGGGGCGAGGGATGAACACTGAAGCTTTCTTT	CASSYRGRGMNTEAFF
TRBV19	once	TRBJ2-5	.	TGTGCCAGTAGTCCAGGGCAAGAGACCCAGTACTTC	CASSPGQETQYF
TRBV30	.	TRBJ1-1	.	TGTGCCTGGAACCTTTTGAACACTGAAGCTTTCTTT	CAWNLLNTEAFF
TRBV6-7	once	TRBJ1-2	TRBD1	TGTGCCAGCAGTCCTTCCAGAGGGGGCAATGGCTACACCTTC	CASSPSRGGNGYTF
TRBV11-3	.	TRBJ2-7	.	TGTGCCAGCAGCTTAGGGGTAGGAACCTACGAGCAGTACTTC	CASSLGVGTYEQYF
TRBV23-1	.	TRBJ1-5	.	TGCGCCAGCAGCCAAGAGTCAGAGAATCAGCCTCAGCATTTT	CASSQESENQPQHF
TRBV5-1	.	TRBJ2-1	.	TGCGCCAGCAGTCCCACAGGGAACGTGTATGAGCAGTTCTTC	CASSPTGNVYEQFF
TRBV29-1	.	TRBJ1-1	TRBD1	TGCAGCGTTGAAGCCCGACAGGGTTACACTGAAGCTTTCTTT	CSVEARQGYTEAFF
TRBV6-8	few	TRBJ1-3	TRBD1	TGTGCCAGCAGCAGGGGGTTCTCTGGAAACACCATATATTTT	CASSRGFSGNTIYF